This T cell receptor (beta chain) was documented in a study of blood T cells in healthy people across ages. At the level of the study: Through template switching, about one barcoded beta molecule was captured per two T cells, as measured in model experiments. Whole-study findings and limits: Lack of knowledge of donor CMV status possibly confounded expanded clonotype changes. A greater number of naive CD4+ cells and higher diversity distinguished long-lived donors from aged donors. Strong correlation was found linking TCR beta diversity to naive T cell percentage.

A J-beta primer mix and a sample-barcoded 5' primer were used in a second PCR of about 7 to 11 cycles. TCRdb recomputed calls from the 5' RACE reads with MiXCR, one row per CDR3 protein. This sample has over 950,000 distinct CDR3 sequences, with roughly half found just once. On this clonotype itself: Its antigen remains unidentified.

The material sequenced was blood. The TCR originated in an older woman in good health.

CDR3 nucleotides: TGCAGTGCTAGCCCCCGGACAGACCTTTCCTACGAGCAGTACTTC. This sequence encodes CSASPRTDLSYEQYF. This chain connects TRBV20-1 to TRBJ2-7; tentative D call: TRBD1 (6 bases). The V end lost 3 bases, the J end lost 1 base, and 16 bases lay between the germline ends. Per germline, CDR1 DFQATT and CDR2 SNEGSKA (reference sequence). This CDR3 has 15 residues.